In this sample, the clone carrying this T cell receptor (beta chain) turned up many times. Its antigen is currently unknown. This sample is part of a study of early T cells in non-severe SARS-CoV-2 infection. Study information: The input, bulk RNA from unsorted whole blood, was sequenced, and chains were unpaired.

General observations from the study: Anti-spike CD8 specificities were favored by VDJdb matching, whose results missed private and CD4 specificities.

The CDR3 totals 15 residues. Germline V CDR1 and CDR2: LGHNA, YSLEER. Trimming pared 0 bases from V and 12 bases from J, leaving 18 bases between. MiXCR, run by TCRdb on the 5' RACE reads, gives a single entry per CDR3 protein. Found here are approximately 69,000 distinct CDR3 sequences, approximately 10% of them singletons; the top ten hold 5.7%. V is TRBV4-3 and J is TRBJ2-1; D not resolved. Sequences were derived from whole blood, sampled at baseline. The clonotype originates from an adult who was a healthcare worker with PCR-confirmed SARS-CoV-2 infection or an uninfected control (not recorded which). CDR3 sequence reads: CASSQDRPVEFGQFF. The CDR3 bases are TGCGCCAGCAGCCAAGATCGCCCCGTCGAGTTCGGGCAGTTCTTC.